This TCR beta chain was identified in a study of blood T cell repertoires in COVID-19. In the study overall: PBMCs, B-cell-depleted T cells, or T cells were the source of the cDNA or gDNA that made up the material.

Only in-frame clones appear in the TCRdb table, and some are missing; sequencing was by immunoSEQ multiplex PCR. The sample includes fewer than 350,000 clones, 85% seen only once; the top ten take about 2.7%. Grouping used clinical history reported by participants in a survey and questionnaire. The CDR3 runs to 15 residues. Trimming took off 0 bases at V and 6 bases at J, with 12 bases between the two ends. From germline, CDR1 is LGHDT and CDR2 YNNKEL (reference sequence). The specimen sequenced was PBMCs or T cells enriched from blood (not recorded which). The clonotype originates from a woman between 45 and 65 years old who had recovered from COVID-19. The V gene is TRBV3-1 (or the pseudogene TRBV3-2), the J gene TRBJ1-5, with unresolved D. DNA for the CDR3: TGTGCCAGCAGCCAAGATTCCAGACCGGGTCAGCCCCAGCATTTT. This gives the protein CASSQDSRPGQPQHF.